This TCR beta chain was sequenced during a study of blood T cells in healthy people across ages (dated by TCRdb to the mid-2010s). About the investigation overall: Template switching captured roughly one uniquely barcoded TCR beta cDNA molecule per two T cells in model experiments. To avoid experimental bias, donors of different ages were randomly spread across the sequencing lanes. The study measured age-related changes in TCR beta repertoire diversity using deep sequencing normalized with unique cDNA molecular identifiers. The donors were split into four age groups: young (average around 15 years), middle-aged (roughly 42), aged (over 55) and long-lived (over 75). Two additional independent replicas of 1 million unique cDNA reads from the same blood draw were analyzed for two donors (one aged 18 to 30 and one aged 80 or older).

Systemically healthy Caucasian individuals from Russia, 39 in total and aged roughly 6 to 100 years, were included as donors. Approximately 9.3 milliliters of peripheral blood were drawn from each donor into EDTA-treated Vacutainer tubes. PBMCs were isolated by Ficoll-Paque density-gradient centrifugation, with at least 7 million obtained per sample. Total RNA, at least 5 micrograms per sample, was extracted from PBMCs with Trizol reagent. For every donor, flow cytometry on a PBMC aliquot measured the percentage of naive CD45RAhigh/CD27high T cells. With regard to this clonotype: The target of this receptor is not known. Base qualities were left out, and no much larger clone turns up one base away.

Receptor amplification or capture employed 5' RACE. A second roughly 7 to 11 cycle PCR used a sample-barcoded 5' primer and a J-beta primer mix. A template-switch 5' adaptor carrying 12 random nucleotides introduced a unique molecular identifier onto each TCR beta cDNA molecule. At least 2.5 million CDR3-containing paired-end reads were obtained from each sample. All of the RNA was converted into first-strand cDNA using the Mint cDNA synthesis kit, with a TRBC-specific oligonucleotide serving as the primer. All cDNA was treated with uracil-DNA glycosylase and then went through a first 18-cycle PCR with the universal primers M1SS and BC2_uni_R. Processing in the source paper ran as follows. Normalization of each sample was performed by random selection of 1 million high-quality reads, each carrying a distinct molecular identifier. Reads with shared molecular identifiers were discarded instead of being binned into consensus sequences. CDR3 identification, clonotype clustering and error correction used MiTCR with a Q25 quality threshold and the strictest error-elimination algorithm. A nonparametric unseen species model using Euler transformation provided a lower-bound estimate of total TCR beta diversity. The public reads were quality trimmed at Q25 with fastp and then assembled into clones with MiXCR by TCRdb, keeping productive beta chains. Every CDR3 protein is listed once, alongside the most common genes and DNA of its rows. The authors' filters were not applied to this entry. The sample table shows 1,800,000 or so distinct CDR3 sequences, and around 42% are seen once. Roughly 24% of the sample goes to the ten largest clones.

The full study reports these points: The long-lived group showed more naive CD4+ T cells, fewer expanded clones and increased TCR diversity than the aged group, suggesting age selection. Because the CMV infection status of the donors was unknown, age-related changes in expanded clonotypes may potentially have been confounded. Conclusive comparison of naive and antigen-experienced compartments was prevented by the profiling of bulk unsorted PBMCs. Estimates of total diversity from one million sequenced T cells were regarded as lower bounds and underestimates. The percentage of naive T cells measured by flow cytometry correlated strongly with observed TCR beta diversity. Observed TCR beta diversity per million T cells fell roughly linearly with age, and a significant reduction was already apparent by age around 36.

This sequence was found in a human donor in good health. Material: blood.

Here the CDR3 is given as CSATRGTQYF. In nucleotides, the sequence is TGCAGTGCTACGAGGGGAACGCAGTATTTT. The chain is assembled from TRBV20-1 and TRBJ2-3, with a tentative D call of TRBD1 or TRBD2, each matching 5 bases. Sequences DFQATT (CDR1) and SNEGSKA (CDR2) are obtained from the germline V gene (reference sequence). Cut back by 4 bases and 9 bases, the V and J ends lie 8 bases apart. There are 10 amino acids in the CDR3, from cysteine to phenylalanine inclusive. Just the 30-base CDR3 DNA is kept, in frame starting at base 1.